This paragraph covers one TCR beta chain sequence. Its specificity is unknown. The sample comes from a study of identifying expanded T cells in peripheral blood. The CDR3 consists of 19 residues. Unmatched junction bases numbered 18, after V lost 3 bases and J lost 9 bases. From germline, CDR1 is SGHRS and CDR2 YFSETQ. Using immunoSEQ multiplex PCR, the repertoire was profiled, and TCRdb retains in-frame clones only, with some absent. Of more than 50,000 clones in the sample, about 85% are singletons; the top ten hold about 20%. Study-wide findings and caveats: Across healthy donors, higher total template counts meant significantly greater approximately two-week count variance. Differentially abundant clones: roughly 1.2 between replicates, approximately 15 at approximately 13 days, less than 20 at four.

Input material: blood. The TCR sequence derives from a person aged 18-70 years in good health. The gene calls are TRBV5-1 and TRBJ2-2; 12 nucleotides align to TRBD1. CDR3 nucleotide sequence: TGCGCCAGCAGCTCCCGAGGGAATTTTAGGGACAGGGGGCATCGGGAGCTGTTTTTT. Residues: CASSSRGNFRDRGHRELFF.